Reported below is one T cell receptor (beta chain). The data belong to a study of naive and memory T cell subsets. TCR cDNA received a 3' ligated oligonucleotide that carried a UMI. Unsorted total RNA, 1 to 1000 ng, was DNase treated before reverse transcription. The SP2 primer and nested alpha and beta constant region primers amplified ligated cDNA in four rounds. Each CDR3 protein is one row after TCRdb ran MiXCR on the 5' RACE reads. The table includes about 48,000 distinct CDR3 sequences, roughly 4.7% detected once. The sequence came from a female donor in good health.

Here the CDR3 reads CASSPRGSNQPQHF. The CDR3, as DNA: TGTGCCAGCAGCCCCAGGGGGAGCAATCAGCCCCAGCATTTT. The V gene is TRBV5-8, the J gene TRBJ1-5; 7 nucleotides align to TRBD1. V was clipped by 4 bases and J by 1 base; unmatched bases: 2. Germline V lookup: CDR1 SGHTS, CDR2 YDEGEE. The CDR3 sequence is 14 residues long.